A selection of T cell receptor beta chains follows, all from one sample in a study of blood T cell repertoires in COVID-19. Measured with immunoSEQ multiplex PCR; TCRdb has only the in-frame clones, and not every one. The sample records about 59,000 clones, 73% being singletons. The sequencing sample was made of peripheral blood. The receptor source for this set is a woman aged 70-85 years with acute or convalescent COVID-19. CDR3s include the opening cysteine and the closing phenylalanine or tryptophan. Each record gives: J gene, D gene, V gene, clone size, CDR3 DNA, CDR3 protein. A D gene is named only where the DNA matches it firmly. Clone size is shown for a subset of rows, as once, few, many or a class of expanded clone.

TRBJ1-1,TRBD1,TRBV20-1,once,TGCAGTGCCCGGACAGGGTTTGAAGCTTTCTTT,CSARTGFEAFF
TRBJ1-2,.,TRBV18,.,TGTGCCAGCTCACAACTTCGAGGGTCGGATGGCTACACCTTC,CASSQLRGSDGYTF
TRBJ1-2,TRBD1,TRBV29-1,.,TGCAGCGTTTTGGACAGGTGGGACTATGGCTACACCTTC,CSVLDRWDYGYTF
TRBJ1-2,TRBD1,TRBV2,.,TGTGCCAGCAGTGGAGGACAGGGAGGCTATGGCTACACCTTC,CASSGGQGGYGYTF
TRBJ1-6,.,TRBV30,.,TGTGCCTGGAGTTCATTATACACGAAGGGGTATAATTCACCCCTCCACTTT,CAWSSLYTKGYNSPLHF
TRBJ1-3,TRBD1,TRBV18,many,TGTGCCAGCTCACCGCGACAGGGAGAAGAAAACACCATATATTTT,CASSPRQGEENTIYF
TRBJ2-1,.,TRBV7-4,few,TGTGCCAGCAGCCCCTCGTGCACGGAGGGTTGGGGAAACAATGAGCAGTTCTTC,CASSPSCTEGWGNNEQFF
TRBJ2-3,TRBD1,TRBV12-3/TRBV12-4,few,TGTGCCAGCAAATTGACAGGGACAGATACGCAGTATTTT,CASKLTGTDTQYF
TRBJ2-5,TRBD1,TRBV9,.,TGTGCCAGCAGCTCCCGGGACAGGAAAGAGACCCAGTACTTC,CASSSRDRKETQYF
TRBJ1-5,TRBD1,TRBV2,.,TGTGCCAGGGCAAGGGGGCCCAATCAGCCCCAGCATTTT,CARARGPNQPQHF
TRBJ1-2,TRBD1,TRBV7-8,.,TGTGCCAGCAGCCCTGACAGGGTAAGGACTGGCTACACCTTC,CASSPDRVRTGYTF
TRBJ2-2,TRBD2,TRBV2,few,TGTGCCACGTCCGCCGGGACTACCAACACCGGGGAGCTGTTTTTT,CATSAGTTNTGELFF
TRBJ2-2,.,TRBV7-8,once,TGTGCCAGCAGCTTAGGGCAGGGAGGACTCACCGGGGAGCTGTTTTTT,CASSLGQGGLTGELFF
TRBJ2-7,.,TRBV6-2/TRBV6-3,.,TGTGCCAGCAGTTACCCAGGGGTCCCCTACGAGCAGTACTTC,CASSYPGVPYEQYF
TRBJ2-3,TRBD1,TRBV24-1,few,TGTGCCACCAGCCCGGGACAGGGGAGAGCAGATACGCAGTATTTT,CATSPGQGRADTQYF
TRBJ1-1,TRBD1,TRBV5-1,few,TGCGCCAGCAGCCCCGGGACAGGCGTCACTGAAGCTTTCTTT,CASSPGTGVTEAFF
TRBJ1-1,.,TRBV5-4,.,TGTGCCAGCAGCTTGTCTCGGAGGGGTGAAGCTTTCTTT,CASSLSRRGEAFF
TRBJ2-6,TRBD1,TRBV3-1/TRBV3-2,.,TGTGCCAGCAGCCCCCGTGTACAGGGGGCTGGGGCCAACGTCCTGACTTTC,CASSPRVQGAGANVLTF
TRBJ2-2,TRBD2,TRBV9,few,TGTGCCAGCAGCGTAGAATTAGCGGGGGCCGGGGAGCTGTTTTTT,CASSVELAGAGELFF
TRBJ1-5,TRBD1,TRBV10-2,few,TGCGCCAGCAGACAGAACCGGGACAGCCTCAATCAGCCCCAGCATTTT,CASRQNRDSLNQPQHF
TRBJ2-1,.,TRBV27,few,TGTGCCAGCAGCTCAACAGGGATCAGCAATGAGCAGTTCTTC,CASSSTGISNEQFF
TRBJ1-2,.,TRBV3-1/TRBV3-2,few,TGTGCCAGCAGCCAAGGAGGAAGGCCTCGGGGCTACACCTTC,CASSQGGRPRGYTF
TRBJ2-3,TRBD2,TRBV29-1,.,TGCAGCGTGACTGCGGCGGGGGGAAACACAGATACGCAGTATTTT,CSVTAAGGNTDTQYF
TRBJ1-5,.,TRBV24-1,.,TGTGCCACCAGGGACCGGGAGAGCAATCAGCCCCAGCATTTT,CATRDRESNQPQHF
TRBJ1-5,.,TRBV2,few,TGTGCCAGCAGTGCCTTCGCGTTGGGGGGGTATAGCAATCAGCCCCAGCATTTT,CASSAFALGGYSNQPQHF
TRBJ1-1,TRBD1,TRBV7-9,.,TGTGCCAGCAGCCTGGAGACGACAGGGAAGGGAGCTGAAGCTTTCTTT,CASSLETTGKGAEAFF
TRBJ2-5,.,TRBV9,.,TGTGCCAGCAGCCGACTAGAAACGGAGACCCAGTACTTC,CASSRLETETQYF
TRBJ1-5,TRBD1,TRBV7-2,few,TGTGCCAGCAGCTTGAACAGGGGCTTTAATCAGCCCCAGCATTTT,CASSLNRGFNQPQHF
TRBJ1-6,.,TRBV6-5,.,TGTGCCAGCAGTTACTCCAAACGGGGGGATTCACCCCTCCACTTT,CASSYSKRGDSPLHF
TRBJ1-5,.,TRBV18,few,TGTGCCAGCTCACCGTCCACCGTTTGGGGCGATCAGCCCCAGCATTTT,CASSPSTVWGDQPQHF
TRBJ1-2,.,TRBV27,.,TGTGCCAGCAGTTTTTGGGGGCGGGATGGCTACACCTTC,CASSFWGRDGYTF
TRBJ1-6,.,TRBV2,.,TGTGCCAGCAGGGGAGTCACAGACCATAATTCACCCCTCCACTTT,CASRGVTDHNSPLHF
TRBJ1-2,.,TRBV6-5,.,TGTGCCAGCACTCCTAAGGGGGGGATTAACTATGGCTACACCTTC,CASTPKGGINYGYTF
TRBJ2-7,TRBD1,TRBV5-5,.,TGTGCCAGCAGCTTCCAGCCCGGACAGGGAACCGAGCAGTACTTC,CASSFQPGQGTEQYF
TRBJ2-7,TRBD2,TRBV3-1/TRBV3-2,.,TGTGCCAGCAGCCAAGAGGCGGTAAAGCGGGGGCCGTCCTACGAGCAGTACTTC,CASSQEAVKRGPSYEQYF
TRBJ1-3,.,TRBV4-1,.,TGCGCCAGCAGCCCTATAGGGGGAAGTGGAAACACCATATATTTT,CASSPIGGSGNTIYF
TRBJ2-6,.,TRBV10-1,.,TGCGCCAGCAGAAGGAGGGCCTTATCTGGGGCCAACGTCCTGACTTTC,CASRRRALSGANVLTF
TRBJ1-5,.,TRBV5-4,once,TGTGCCAGCAGCCTTGGGGGGAACAATCAGCCCCAGCATTTT,CASSLGGNNQPQHF
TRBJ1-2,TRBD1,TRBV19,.,TGTGCCAGTAGTATCGAGAGGGGGCTCGATGGCTACACCTTC,CASSIERGLDGYTF
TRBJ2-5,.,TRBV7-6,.,TGTGCCAGCAGCCCCCCGGGACTGCATCAAGAGACCCAGTACTTC,CASSPPGLHQETQYF
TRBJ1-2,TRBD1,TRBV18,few,TGTGCCAGCTCACCTAGAGGACAGGGCGATGGCTACACCTTC,CASSPRGQGDGYTF
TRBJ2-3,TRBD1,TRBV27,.,TGTGCCACCGCTAGAGGGGACAGGGTTAACACAGATACGCAGTATTTT,CATARGDRVNTDTQYF
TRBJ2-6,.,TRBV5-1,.,TGCGCCAGCAGCTTGGTAGGGACAAACTCTGGGGCCAACGTCCTGACTTTC,CASSLVGTNSGANVLTF
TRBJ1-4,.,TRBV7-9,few,TGTGCCAGCAGCTTAGACAGGAGTGAAAAACTGTTTTTT,CASSLDRSEKLFF
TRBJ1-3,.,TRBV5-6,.,TGTGCCAGCAGCTTTGCGACAAGGGCGGGCGGAAACACCATATATTTT,CASSFATRAGGNTIYF
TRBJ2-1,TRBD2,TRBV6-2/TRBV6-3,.,TGTGCCAGCAGTTACGGTAGCGGGGGGGCCAAAAATGAGCAGTTCTTC,CASSYGSGGAKNEQFF
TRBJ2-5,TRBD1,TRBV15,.,TGTGCCACCAGCAGAGATCTTAGCAGGGGGCGAGGGACCCAGTACTTC,CATSRDLSRGRGTQYF
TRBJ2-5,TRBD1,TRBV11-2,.,TGTGCCAGCAGCTCTCACAGGGGACCGGGGGAGACCCAGTACTTC,CASSSHRGPGETQYF
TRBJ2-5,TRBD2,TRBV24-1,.,TGTGCCACCAGTGATTCCCAACAACGGGGGGGCCTTGAGGAGGAGACCCAGTACTTC,CATSDSQQRGGLEEETQYF
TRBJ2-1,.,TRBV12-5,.,TGTGCTAGTGGTTTGGTGGCTAAAACAGCCTCCTCGGATGAGCAGTTCTTC,CASGLVAKTASSDEQFF
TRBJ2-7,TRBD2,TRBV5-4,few,TGTGCCAGCAGCTGGGGGGAGGGGGAGCAGTACTTC,CASSWGEGEQYF